A single sample is the source of the 28 T cell receptor beta chains below, sequenced in a study of T cell responses to AZD1222 COVID-19 vaccine. TCRdb's copy holds only in-frame clones and misses some; the assay was immunoSEQ multiplex PCR. The table lists 85,000 or so clones, 75% to 90% of them singletons. Sample: peripheral blood, taken on day 0 of AZD1222 vaccination. Receptors originate from an adult in good health.

The rearrangement uses TRBV27 and TRBJ2-1, with no clear D. The CDR3 runs to 15 residues. Trimming stripped 6 bases from V and 0 bases from J, with 12 bases between. The germline CDR1 and CDR2 sequences are MNHEY and SMNVEV (reference sequence). CDR3 sequence reads: CASRLSAHSYNEQFF. Here the CDR3 DNA reads TGTGCCAGCAGGCTATCGGCGCACTCCTACAATGAGCAGTTCTTC.

J is TRBJ1-2 and V is TRBV9; the match to TRBD1 covers 9 bases. The length of the CDR3 is 15 residues. The trim removed 4 bases at V and 7 bases at J, leaving 11 bases unmatched. Germline loops: CDR1 SGDLS, CDR2 YYNGEE. For the CDR3, the DNA is TGTGCCAGCAGCCTGGAGCACAGGGGGCTCGGTGGCTACACCTTC. Residues: CASSLEHRGLGGYTF.

V gene TRBV20-1 combines with J gene TRBJ1-1; no clear D gene. Germline values: CDR1 DFQATT, CDR2 SNEGSKA (reference sequence). With 3 bases removed from V and 0 bases from J, the gap between germline ends came to 11 bases. CDR3 size: 14 residues. CDR3 in amino acids: CSASMGFLNTEAFF. The CDR3, as DNA: TGCAGTGCTAGTATGGGTTTTTTGAACACTGAAGCTTTCTTT.

The rearrangement joins TRBV9 to TRBJ2-1; D unclear. V was trimmed by 5 bases and J by 0 bases, leaving 18 bases between them. This CDR3 has 17 amino acids. CDR1 is SGDLS and CDR2 is YYNGEE in the germline V gene. The CDR3 spells CASSAGDVASSYNEQFF. The CDR3 DNA follows: TGTGCCAGCAGTGCCGGAGATGTTGCCAGCTCCTACAATGAGCAGTTCTTC.

The rearrangement links TRBV4-3 to TRBJ2-7; D possibly corresponds to TRBD2 (5 bases). Germline loops: CDR1 LGHNA, CDR2 YSLEER. V shed 0 bases and J shed 3 bases, with 12 bases lying between them. The CDR3 sequence is 15 residues long. CDR3 loop: CASSQEDGSNYEQYF. CDR3 DNA sequence: TGCGCCAGCAGCCAAGAAGATGGGAGTAACTACGAGCAGTACTTC.

The chain recombines TRBV11-3 with TRBJ2-1; TRBD2 is a possible D gene (5 bases). Trimming took off 3 bases at V and 6 bases at J, with 18 bases between the two ends. Germline V CDR1 and CDR2: SGHNT, YENEEA. The CDR3 covers 16 residues. The CDR3 region has the DNA TGTGCCAGCAGCTTTAGGTCGGGGTCTAAGGCCAATGAGCAGTTCTTC. Translating it yields CASSFRSGSKANEQFF.

This chain joins TRBV11-2 and TRBJ2-7; no clear D gene. Trimming took 3 bases from V and 6 from J, leaving 18 bases between them. The CDR3 has 15 residues. The germline V gene has CDR1 SGHAT and CDR2 FQNNGV. CDR3 in amino acids: CASSLMYTHASEQYF. The CDR3 DNA is TGTGCCAGCAGCTTGATGTACACCCATGCCTCCGAGCAGTACTTC.

V usage is TRBV10-3 and J usage is TRBJ2-7; perhaps TRBD2 as D (7 bases). Germline V gene lookup returns CDR1 ENHRY and CDR2 SYGVKD. The CDR3 is 13 residues long. The ends were cut back, 6 bases at V and 2 bases at J, with 11 bases in the middle. The CDR3 loop reads CAIRSGDTYEQYF. The CDR3 nucleotides read TGTGCCATCAGGAGCGGGGACACCTACGAGCAGTACTTC.

As to this clone: One end of the junction fails to match germline, which may point to a read error. The chain uses TRBV5-1 and TRBJ1-5; D call uncertain. Germline loops: CDR1 SGHRS, CDR2 YFSETQ. The CDR3 is made up of 13 amino acids. CDR3 DNA: TGCGCCAGCAGTTTGGGTTGGTCTCAGCCCCAGCATTTT. Protein: CASSLGWSQPQHF.

The chain combines TRBV7-9 with TRBJ2-3; 7 nucleotides match TRBD2. Losses at the gene ends were 5 bases for V and 2 bases for J; bases not matched to a gene: 4. Germline V gene data show CDR1 as SEHNR and CDR2 as FQNEAQ (reference sequence). The CDR3 has 14 residues. CDR3 amino acids: CASSPRDYTDTQYF. The CDR3 DNA reads TGTGCCAGCAGCCCCCGGGACTACACAGATACGCAGTATTTT.

The chain has TRBV5-1 and TRBJ1-1; D might be TRBD1 (5 bases). V lost 2 bases, J lost 5 bases, and 16 bases lay in between. The CDR3 has 15 residues. In germline, CDR1 is SGHRS, CDR2 YFSETQ. CDR3 residues: CASSFAVGVDTEAFF. The DNA for the CDR3 is TGCGCCAGCAGCTTTGCGGTGGGGGTCGATACTGAAGCTTTCTTT.

This chain connects TRBV7-2 to TRBJ1-4; D not resolved. Germline lookup yields CDR1 SGHTA and CDR2 FQGNSA. This CDR3 has 14 residues. The germline V and J ends were trimmed by 5 bases and 5 bases, with 12 bases remaining between them. The CDR3 loop reads CASSPGRTNEKLFF. The DNA for the CDR3 is TGTGCCAGCAGCCCCGGACGGACGAATGAAAAACTGTTTTTT.

This clone was counted once. The chain is built from TRBV19 and TRBJ1-5, with D tentatively TRBD1 (6 bases). The germline V and J ends were trimmed by 3 bases and 2 bases, with 17 bases remaining between them. Germline V gene data show CDR1 as LNHDA and CDR2 as SQIVND (reference sequence). The CDR3 extends over 17 amino acids. The CDR3 loop reads CASSILQGWGGNQPQHF. In DNA, the CDR3 is TGTGCCAGTAGTATCCTTCAGGGGTGGGGGGGCAATCAGCCCCAGCATTTT.

This chain links TRBV30 with TRBJ2-1; weak D call: TRBD2 (7 bases). The CDR3 is 16 amino acids. Trimming cost V 0 bases and J 1 base, with 13 bases left between them. Germline CDR1 GTSNPN, CDR2 SVGIG (reference sequence). The CDR3 reads CAWSVGGEASYNEQFF. CDR3 sequence (DNA): TGTGCCTGGAGTGTAGGGGGGGAAGCATCCTACAATGAGCAGTTCTTC.

The chain combines TRBV4-1 with TRBJ2-5; 7 nucleotides agree with TRBD1. Germline values: CDR1 MGHRA, CDR2 YSYEKL. CDR3 length equals 15 residues. J lost 2 bases, V lost 1 base, and 4 bases had no gene match. The CDR3 region has the DNA TGCGCCAGCAGCCAAGCCGGGACAGTACAAGAGACCCAGTACTTC. Translated: CASSQAGTVQETQYF.

V and J are TRBV5-1 and TRBJ1-2; no reliable D call. The CDR3 length is 13 residues. V lost 2 bases to trimming and J lost 4 bases, with 9 bases between them. Germline CDR1 SGHRS, CDR2 YFSETQ. CDR3 nucleotide sequence: TGCGCCAGCAGCTTTGGGGAAAGCTATGGCTACACCTTC. Translated: CASSFGESYGYTF. The full variable domain, rest sourced from reference TRBV5-1 and TRBJ1-2, is KAGVTQTPRYLIKTRGQQVTLSCSPISGHRSVSWYQQTPGQGLQFLFEYFSETQRNKGNFPGRFSGRQFSNSRSEMNVSTLELGDSALYLCASSFGESYGYTFGSGTRLTVV.

J is TRBJ1-1 and V is TRBV24-1; 8 bases align to TRBD1. Trimming removed 4 bases from V and 2 bases from J; junction bases left unmatched: 2. Germline CDR1 and CDR2: KGHDR and SFDVKD. The CDR3 extends over 14 amino acids. CDR3 sequence reads: CATSETGGNTEAFF. The CDR3 coding sequence is TGTGCCACCAGTGAAACAGGGGGTAACACTGAAGCTTTCTTT.

This clone was detected only once. This sequence joins TRBV30 and TRBJ2-1, with D hard to call. Trimming removed 1 base from V and 14 bases from J, with 12 bases in between. This CDR3 contains 11 residues. Per the germline V gene, CDR1 is GTSNPN and CDR2 is SVGIG (reference sequence). CDR3 amino acids: CAWSEDKTEFF. In DNA, the CDR3 is TGTGCCTGGAGTGAAGACAAGACCGAGTTCTTC.

V and J are TRBV11-2 and TRBJ2-1, with D possibly matching TRBD1 (6 bases). The CDR3 is 12 amino acids. The ends were cut back, 5 bases at V and 15 bases at J, with 17 bases in the middle. CDR1 and CDR2 (germline): SGHAT, FQNNGV. The CDR3 sequence is CASSQRLGAGFF. DNA of the CDR3: TGTGCCAGCAGCCAACGACTGGGGGCTGGGTTCTTC.

The chain joins TRBV2 to TRBJ1-2; D unclear. Germline V gives CDR1 SNHLY, CDR2 FYNNEI. V was pared by 2 bases and J by 2 bases, with 6 bases between. The CDR3 is made up of 13 amino acids. The CDR3, as DNA: TGTGCCAGCAGTGAACAGCAGAACTATGGCTACACCTTC. It codes for CASSEQQNYGYTF.

The chain is built from TRBV5-1 and TRBJ1-5; D remains ambiguous. V lost 1 base to trimming and J lost 7 bases, with 9 bases between them. The CDR3 runs to 13 residues. Germline V gives CDR1 SGHRS, CDR2 YFSETQ. DNA for the CDR3: TGCGCCAGCAGCTTGTCCCCAGAACAGCCCCAGCATTTT. This codes for CASSLSPEQPQHF.

The rearrangement links TRBV5-1 to TRBJ2-3, with a possible D match to TRBD2 (6 bases). V lost 4 bases and J 1 base, leaving 16 bases between the germline ends. Germline loops: CDR1 SGHRS, CDR2 YFSETQ. The CDR3 is 16 amino acids. CDR3 DNA sequence: TGCGCCAGCAGCGGAGGGGCGGGACTGGGCACAGATACGCAGTATTTT. This sequence encodes CASSGGAGLGTDTQYF.

The chain joins TRBV28 to TRBJ2-7, with D tentatively TRBD2 (6 bases). V dropped 5 bases and J dropped 2 bases, with 10 bases sitting between them. The CDR3 length is 13 residues. Germline CDR1 MDHEN, CDR2 SYDVKM. CDR3 amino acids: CASSGTPTYEQYF. CDR3 DNA: TGTGCCAGCAGTGGGACTCCTACCTACGAGCAGTACTTC.

The chain joins TRBV19 to TRBJ1-5; 12 bases map to TRBD1. Germline-derived CDR1 and CDR2 are LNHDA and SQIVND (reference sequence). CDR3 length: 17 residues. Germline trimming cut 1 base from V and 5 bases from J; bases unmatched to any gene: 6. CDR3 DNA: TGTGCCAGTAGTATAGGAGGTGGGACAGGGGGCGATCAGCCCCAGCATTTT. Encoded protein: CASSIGGGTGGDQPQHF.

The chain couples TRBV4-3 to TRBJ1-5; D remains unclear. V lost 0 bases, J lost 6 bases, and 12 bases lay in between. This CDR3 region has 15 residues. The germline V gene encodes CDR1 LGHNA and CDR2 YSLEER. CDR3 DNA: TGCGCCAGCAGCCAAGACCAGGATGGTAGTCAGCCCCAGCATTTT. It specifies CASSQDQDGSQPQHF.

The chain couples TRBV30 to TRBJ1-1; maybe TRBD1 (5 bases). CDR1 and CDR2 from the germline V gene are GTSNPN and SVGIG (reference sequence). The CDR3 length is 12 residues. Trimming cost V 7 bases and J 6 bases, with 15 bases left between them. The CDR3, as DNA: TGTGCCTCCCGGGGGGGTTGGGCTGAAGCTTTCTTT. It encodes CASRGGWAEAFF.

The rearrangement joins TRBV28 to TRBJ2-4, with 8 nucleotides matching TRBD2. This CDR3 comprises 15 residues. J gave up 4 bases and V 2 bases, and 4 bases lay outside the gene matches. Germline loops: CDR1 MDHEN, CDR2 SYDVKM. The CDR3 spells CASSLRTSGKNIQYF. CDR3 in DNA: TGTGCCAGCAGTTTAAGAACTAGCGGAAAAAACATTCAGTACTTC.

This chain connects TRBV18 to TRBJ2-7; no firm D call. This CDR3 has 15 residues. V dropped 3 bases and J dropped 2 bases, with 14 bases sitting between them. CDR1 KGHSH and CDR2 LQKENI come from the germline V gene. CDR3 coding DNA: TGTGCCAGCTCACCTGGGAACCAGGCGACCTACGAGCAGTACTTC. It codes for CASSPGNQATYEQYF.